A selection of T cell receptor beta chains follows, all from one sample in a study of regulatory T cells in long-lasting Graves disease. TCRdb analysed the multiplex PCR reads with MiXCR anew, one entry per CDR3 protein. The data hold about 360,000 distinct CDR3 sequences, with around 15% observed a single time. The same sample was also used in a study of T cells in Graves' hyperthyroidism and ophthalmopathy.

Specimen: peripheral blood mononuclear cells (PBMCs), collected at new diagnosis, from a patient treated with antithyroid drugs. Receptors originate from a woman aged 18-29 years with Graves disease. The CDR3 runs from the conserved cysteine through the conserved F or W. Fields, in order: J gene, D gene, V gene, clone size, CDR3 protein, CDR3 DNA. A D gene is named only where the DNA matches it firmly. Clone size is given for some rows only: seen once, a few or many times, or a class if the clone is expanded.

J: TRBJ1-2
D: TRBD1
V: TRBV2
size: NA
CDR3: CASSLSGTGIHGYTF
DNA: TGTGCCAGCAGTTTGTCCGGGACAGGGATCCATGGCTACACCTTC

J: TRBJ2-7
D: NA
V: TRBV30
size: many
CDR3: CAWSLSANYEQYF
DNA: TGTGCCTGGAGTCTCTCGGCAAACTACGAGCAGTACTTC

J: TRBJ2-1
D: TRBD1
V: TRBV20-1
size: many
CDR3: CSASRGPLSYNEQFF
DNA: TGCAGTGCTAGCAGGGGGCCCTTATCCTACAATGAGCAGTTCTTC

J: TRBJ1-1
D: TRBD1
V: TRBV7-9
size: few
CDR3: CASSYWTGGGKTEAFF
DNA: TGTGCCAGCAGCTACTGGACAGGGGGCGGAAAAACTGAAGCTTTCTTT

J: TRBJ2-7
D: TRBD2
V: TRBV20-1
size: many
CDR3: CSARLTSGSGYEQYF
DNA: TGCAGTGCTAGGTTAACTAGCGGGAGTGGCTACGAGCAGTACTTC

J: TRBJ1-1
D: NA
V: TRBV3-1
size: many
CDR3: CASSNQGSHTEAFF
DNA: TGTGCCAGCAGCAACCAGGGGAGTCACACTGAAGCTTTCTTT

J: TRBJ1-5
D: NA
V: TRBV29-1
size: few
CDR3: CSVRWSGNSNQPQHF
DNA: TGCAGCGTAAGGTGGTCCGGAAATAGCAATCAGCCCCAGCATTTT

J: TRBJ1-2
D: TRBD1
V: TRBV2
size: NA
CDR3: CASSLSGTGVPYGYTF
DNA: TGTGCCAGCAGTTTGTCCGGGACAGGGGTGCCCTATGGCTACACCTTC

J: TRBJ2-7
D: NA
V: TRBV13
size: many
CDR3: CASVARAISYEQYF
DNA: TGTGCCAGCGTAGCGCGGGCGATCTCCTACGAGCAGTACTTC

J: TRBJ2-7
D: NA
V: TRBV5-1
size: many
CDR3: CASSLNHEQYF
DNA: TGTGCCAGCAGCTTAAACCACGAGCAGTACTTC

J: TRBJ1-1
D: NA
V: TRBV5-1
size: few
CDR3: CASSLVSGSTEAFF
DNA: TGCGCCAGCAGCTTGGTCAGCGGGAGCACTGAAGCTTTCTTT

J: TRBJ2-1
D: TRBD2
V: TRBV30
size: many
CDR3: CAWSPASGGAKNEQFF
DNA: TGTGCCTGGAGCCCGGCTAGCGGGGGGGCCAAGAATGAGCAGTTCTTC

J: TRBJ1-1
D: NA
V: TRBV7-3
size: many
CDR3: CASSQKTENTEAFF
DNA: TGTGCCAGCAGCCAAAAGACAGAGAACACTGAAGCTTTCTTT

J: TRBJ1-2
D: TRBD1
V: TRBV2
size: many
CDR3: CASSEALRDRGDGYTF
DNA: TGTGCCAGCAGTGAAGCGCTTAGGGACAGGGGTGATGGCTACACCTTC

J: TRBJ2-1
D: NA
V: TRBV30
size: few
CDR3: CAWALGSGNEQFF
DNA: TGTGCCTGGGCCTTGGGAAGCGGCAATGAGCAGTTCTTC

J: TRBJ2-7
D: NA
V: TRBV12-3/TRBV12-4
size: many
CDR3: CASSLHTGGGEQYF
DNA: TGTGCCAGCAGTTTACATACAGGGGGGGGCGAGCAGTACTTC